This note documents a single TCR beta chain sequence. This clonotype counts as medium-sized (0.01 to 0.1%). Its antigen is unknown. No base quality values were provided; no much bigger clone lies one nucleotide off. The source of the sample is a study of immune reconstitution after stem cell transplant in scleroderma (TCRdb year 2017). The method was RT-PCR. The reads were generated on an Illumina MiSeq. TCRdb ran its own pipeline on the public reads, namely fastp trimming at Q25 and MiXCR clone calling, and kept in-frame beta chains. Duplicate CDR3 protein sequences are folded into a single record with the most common DNA and genes. The sample table shows approximately 5,000 distinct CDR3 sequences, and around 8.5% are seen once. Jointly, the top ten make up about 4.2% of the sample. The germline V end is reduced by 2 bases and the J end by 6 bases; junction bases left unmatched: 4. From a lookup of the germline V gene, CDR1 and CDR2 are MGHRA and YSYEKL. The CDR3 sequence holds 15 residues, the cysteine and phenylalanine included. Of the read, only the CDR3 DNA is kept; its 45 bases are in frame from base 1.

This material was obtained before or after autologous hematopoietic stem cell transplantation (not recorded which). This chain joins TRBV4-1 to TRBJ2-3; 11 bases in the middle match TRBD1. This TCR was recovered from a male donor with systemic sclerosis. The encoded CDR3 is CASSQRTGGWDTQYF. The DNA sequence is TGCGCCAGCAGCCAACGGACAGGGGGCTGGGATACGCAGTATTTT.